The 32 T cell receptor beta chains presented below share a single source sample, sequenced in a study of spatial heterogeneity in lung cancer. Regarding the study as a whole: Intratumoral expanded alpha and beta TCR counts were found to track tumor mutation counts.

Antigen specificity for these receptors is unknown. A single record per CDR3 protein comes from TCRdb applying MiXCR to the 5' RACE reads. The table lists around 5,800 distinct CDR3 sequences, around 8% of them singletons, with around 30% in the top ten. Time point here: sample taken at primary tumor resection. Material: lung tumor tissue, obtained at surgery. These receptors were taken from a female donor with early-stage non-small cell lung cancer.

This clonotype was observed a few times. A library made for alpha chains picked up this beta chain off target, so its size means little. This rearrangement joins TRBV13 to TRBJ2-7; 7 bases align to TRBD2. V lost 1 base and J lost 0; bases outside the gene matches: 9. The length of the CDR3 is 17 residues. The germline gives CDR1 PRHDT, CDR2 FYEKMQ (reference sequence). The CDR3 DNA is TGTGCCAGCAGCTTAGAAGGTCCAGCGGGAATCTCCTACGAGCAGTACTTC. Its protein product is CASSLEGPAGISYEQYF.

This clonotype was counted ten times or more. This beta chain is a stray read from a library made for alpha chains; its abundance is not meaningful. The rearrangement uses TRBV30 and TRBJ1-2, with 8 bases fitting TRBD1. The CDR3 contains 14 residues. Losses at the gene ends were 4 bases for V and 4 bases for J; bases not matched to a gene: 8. Germline V gene lookup returns CDR1 GTSNPN and CDR2 SVGIG (reference sequence). The CDR3 sequence is CAWTPGQVGYGYTF. DNA for the CDR3: TGTGCCTGGACCCCGGGACAGGTCGGCTATGGCTACACCTTC. Using reference TRBV30 and TRBJ1-2 for the parts outside the CDR3, the full variable domain is SQTIHQWPATLVQPVGSPLSLECTVEGTSNPNLYWYRQAAGRGLQLLFYSVGIGQISSEVPQNLSASRPQDRQFILSSKKLLLSDSGFYLCAWTPGQVGYGYTFGSGTRLTVV.

This clonotype was recorded once. Since the library was made to target alpha chains, this beta chain is a stray read and its abundance is not meaningful. The J gene is TRBJ2-7, the V gene TRBV6-4; 8 bases fit TRBD2. Germline lookup yields CDR1 MRHNA and CDR2 SNTAGT. V dropped 6 bases and J dropped 0; count of bases not matched to a gene: 1. The CDR3 is 13 residues long. The CDR3 sequence: CASRSGSSYEQYF. The CDR3 DNA is TGTGCCAGCAGGAGCGGGAGCTCCTACGAGCAGTACTTC.

This clonotype is medium-sized in the sample. This beta chain turned up in a library designed for alpha chains; as an off-target read, its abundance says little. The rearrangement uses TRBV6-5 and TRBJ2-1, with D hard to call. Germline values: CDR1 MNHEY, CDR2 SVGAGI. The CDR3 consists of 13 residues. Trimming took off 5 bases at V and 2 bases at J, with 7 bases between the two ends. Written as DNA, the CDR3 is TGTGCCAGCAGTCGTCAGCCCTACAATGAGCAGTTCTTC. Amino acid sequence: CASSRQPYNEQFF.

Ten or more counts support this clonotype. With the library built for alpha chains, this beta chain is off target and its frequency is not meaningful. This chain uses TRBV7-2 with TRBJ2-5, with D maybe TRBD2 (6 bases). Trimming took off 10 bases at V and 0 bases at J, with 9 bases between the two ends. Germline V CDR1 and CDR2: SGHTA, FQGNSA. The CDR3 is made up of 12 amino acids. Here the CDR3 DNA reads TGTGCCACCGGAGGGGACCAAGAGACCCAGTACTTC. This codes for CATGGDQETQYF.

In this sample, this clonotype is medium-sized. This beta chain appears as a stray read in a library generated for alpha chains; its size is not informative. The chain employs TRBV6-5 and TRBJ1-5; 9 nucleotides align to TRBD1. The germline gives CDR1 MNHEY, CDR2 SVGAGI. The CDR3 has 13 residues. J gave up 6 bases and V 7 bases, and 4 bases lay outside the gene matches. The CDR3, as DNA: TGTGCCAGCACAAAGGGACAGGGTCAGCCCCAGCATTTT. Translating it yields CASTKGQGQPQHF.

This clonotype was detected many times. This beta chain is an unintended read in a library built for alpha chains; its size means little. V gene TRBV7-9 combines with J gene TRBJ2-2; D perhaps matches TRBD1 (6 bases). The V end was cut by 5 bases, the J end by 5 bases, with 9 bases between. Germline CDR1 reads SEHNR; CDR2 reads FQNEAQ (reference sequence). The CDR3 runs to 13 residues. CDR3 sequence reads: CASSPGVTGELFF. CDR3 DNA: TGTGCCAGCAGCCCAGGGGTAACCGGGGAGCTGTTTTTT.

This clonotype was picked up many times. The library was built for alpha chains, so this beta chain is an off-target read and its size means little. V gene TRBV28 combines with J gene TRBJ1-4; D possibly corresponds to TRBD1 (5 bases). The V end lost 3 bases, the J end lost 3 bases, and 5 bases lay between the germline ends. The CDR3 is made up of 13 amino acids. Germline loops: CDR1 MDHEN, CDR2 SYDVKM. CDR3 sequence: CASSFRANEKLFF. CDR3 nucleotides: TGTGCCAGCAGTTTCAGGGCTAATGAAAAACTGTTTTTT.

This clonotype was counted ten times or more. Because this beta chain is a stray read in a library intended to capture alpha chains, its abundance should not be given much weight. This chain links TRBV2 with TRBJ2-7; 10 nucleotides agree with TRBD2. Germline V gene sequence: CDR1 SNHLY, CDR2 FYNNEI. Trimming at V came to 2 bases and at J to 2 bases, leaving 12 bases not matched to a gene. CDR3 size: 18 residues. In DNA form, the CDR3 reads TGTGCCAGCAGTGAACCCTCCTCGACTAGCGGGTCAACCTACGAGCAGTACTTC. This codes for CASSEPSSTSGSTYEQYF.

This clonotype has just a few counts. The library was prepared for alpha chains; this beta chain is a stray read, so its frequency means little. The rearrangement uses TRBV3-2 and TRBJ2-3; TRBD2 is the table's D call, not checked against the DNA. TRBV3-2 is a recognized pseudogene. This CDR3 region has 16 residues. The CDR3 coding sequence is TGTGCCAGCAGCCAAGTTAGCGGCGGGAGTGCAGATACGCAGTATTTT. Protein product: CASSQVSGGSADTQYF.

This clonotype is labeled medium-sized. The library was built for alpha chains, so this beta chain is an off-target read and its size means little. CDR3 residues: CASSLGGAADTQYF. The CDR3, as DNA: TGTGCCAGCAGTTTGGGGGGGGCGGCAGATACGCAGTATTTT. V usage is TRBV6-1 and J usage is TRBJ2-3; weak D call: TRBD2 (7 bases). V was shortened by 5 bases and J by 4 bases, with 13 bases between the two germline ends. The CDR3 spans 14 residues. CDR1 and CDR2 (germline): MNHNS, SASEGT.

There are many counts of this clonotype. Within a library made for alpha chains, this beta chain is off target, and its count is uninformative. The rearrangement uses TRBV11-2 and TRBJ2-5; TRBD2 matches 9 bases. Germline values: CDR1 SGHAT, CDR2 FQNNGV. There are 17 residues in the CDR3. The V and J ends lost 2 bases and 5 bases, in that order; junction bases with no gene match: 12. CDR3 bases: TGTGCCAGCAGCTTACGTGTTAGCGGGGGCTTAGGGGAGACCCAGTACTTC. This encodes CASSLRVSGGLGETQYF.

In this sample, this clonotype is medium-sized. Because this beta chain is a stray read in a library intended to capture alpha chains, its abundance should not be given much weight. V is TRBV5-1 and J is TRBJ1-1, with D possibly being TRBD1 (5 bases). Germline V gene sequence: CDR1 SGHRS, CDR2 YFSETQ. V dropped 1 base and J dropped 4 bases, with 11 bases sitting between them. This CDR3 is 14 amino acids long. As DNA, the CDR3 is TGCGCCAGCAGCTTGTTCGGGGGAAGCACTGAAGCTTTCTTT. Protein sequence: CASSLFGGSTEAFF.

This clonotype was recorded at least ten times. This beta chain was picked up by a library intended for alpha chains and is off target, so its count carries little meaning. The rearrangement uses TRBV3-1 and TRBJ2-3, with D perhaps TRBD1 (7 bases). The CDR3 is made up of 17 amino acids. Germline V gives CDR1 LGHDT, CDR2 YNNKEL (reference sequence). Trimming pared 7 bases from V and 1 base from J, leaving 21 bases between. In DNA, the CDR3 is TGTGCCAGCACCCGTCCAGGGGGGACCCCTCGCACAGATACGCAGTATTTT. This translates into CASTRPGGTPRTDTQYF.

This clonotype was picked up many times. This beta chain came through as a stray read in a library set up for alpha chains, and its size says little. The chain uses TRBV11-1 and TRBJ2-1; D gene uncertain. Deletions cut 5 bases from V and 0 bases from J, with 8 bases between. The germline V gene encodes CDR1 SGHAT and CDR2 FQDESV (reference sequence). This CDR3 is built from 14 residues. The CDR3 DNA follows: TGTGCCAGCAGCGCGCACAGCTCCTACAATGAGCAGTTCTTC. Residues: CASSAHSSYNEQFF.

This clonotype was counted ten times or more. This beta chain lies outside the target of a library built for alpha chains; its clone size means little. This CDR3 is CASTLAGGFTDTQYF. The CDR3 nucleotides are TGCGCCAGTACACTGGCGGGGGGTTTCACAGATACGCAGTATTTT. The chain combines TRBV10-2 with TRBJ2-3; TRBD2 matches at 8 bases. Per the germline V gene, CDR1 is WSHSY and CDR2 is SAAADI. V lost 9 bases, J lost 2 bases, and 10 bases stayed unmatched. The CDR3 is 15 amino acids.

This clonotype was observed at least ten times. This beta chain is a stray sequence in a library constructed for alpha chains; its clone size is not meaningful. The chain links TRBV14 to TRBJ2-1; 8 bases align to TRBD1. V trimming: 0 bases; J trimming: 3 bases; junction bases outside the gene matches: 4. The CDR3 is 16 residues long. The germline V gene encodes CDR1 SGHDN and CDR2 FVKESK. DNA for the CDR3: TGTGCCAGCAGCCAAGACAGGGGGCGCTTCTACAATGAGCAGTTCTTC. It specifies CASSQDRGRFYNEQFF.

This clonotype was detected ten times or more. In a library made to pick up alpha chains, this beta chain is a stray read with a size that means little. The chain carries TRBV7-6 and TRBJ2-3, with TRBD1 matching over 9 bases. Germline CDR1 SGHVS, CDR2 FNYEAQ. This CDR3 region has 16 residues. V shed 5 bases and J 4 bases; nucleotides not matched to a gene: 10. The CDR3 nucleotides are TGTGCCAGCAGCCGAAGCTGGGGACAGGGCGCAGATACGCAGTATTTT. It yields the protein CASSRSWGQGADTQYF.

This clonotype is deemed medium-sized. This beta chain appears as a stray read in a library generated for alpha chains; its size is not informative. The chain recombines TRBV19 with TRBJ1-2; the match to TRBD1 covers 9 bases. The CDR3 covers 13 residues. The germline CDR1 and CDR2 sequences are LNHDA and SQIVND (reference sequence). V lost 8 bases, J lost 2 bases, and 3 bases stayed unmatched. In DNA form, the CDR3 reads TGTGCCAGTGTCGGGACAGGGAACTATGGCTACACCTTC. This translates into CASVGTGNYGYTF.

Relative to its sample, this clonotype is medium-sized. The library was designed around alpha chains, so this beta chain is a stray read whose abundance carries little weight. The genes are TRBV6-2 or TRBV6-3 and TRBJ1-3; 7 nucleotides line up with TRBD1. V gave up 4 bases and J gave up 0 bases; unmatched junction bases: 6. Per germline, CDR1 MNHEY and CDR2 SVGEGT. This CDR3 comprises 16 residues. The DNA for the CDR3 is TGTGCCAGCAGTTCCGGGACAGAGCTCTCTGGAAACACCATATATTTT. Translated, it gives CASSSGTELSGNTIYF.

This clonotype was counted at least ten times. Little can be read into the size of this beta chain, an off-target read in a library designed for alpha chains. The chain carries TRBV7-6 and TRBJ2-7; TRBD2 matches 8 bases. CDR3 size: 13 residues. The V gene's germline CDR1 is SGHVS and CDR2 FNYEAQ. The V segment lost 5 bases and the J segment 2 bases; nucleotides outside the gene matches: 2. The CDR3 coding sequence is TGTGCCAGCAGCCGGGGACTAGCCTACGAGCAGTACTTC. Translating gives CASSRGLAYEQYF.

Within the sample, this clonotype is medium-sized. This beta chain turned up in a library designed for alpha chains; as an off-target read, its abundance says little. The chain has TRBV4-3 and TRBJ1-2; 8 nucleotides match TRBD1. The CDR3 extends over 14 amino acids. Germline V gives CDR1 LGHNA, CDR2 YSLEER. The junction had 11 bases not matched to a gene; V was cut back by 4 bases and J by 10 bases. The CDR3 protein is CASSLSFQGALYTF. The CDR3 region has the DNA TGCGCCAGCAGCCTCTCCTTTCAGGGGGCACTCTACACCTTC.

This clonotype was counted at least ten times. This beta chain lies outside the target of a library built for alpha chains; its clone size means little. The rearrangement joins TRBV6-1 to TRBJ1-4; no clear D gene. Trimming shortened V by 3 bases and J by 0 bases, and 11 bases separated the two germline ends. CDR1 MNHNS and CDR2 SASEGT come from the germline V gene. This CDR3 spans 16 amino acids. In nucleotides, the CDR3 is TGTGCCAGCAGTGAGGTTTCGATCACAACTAATGAAAAACTGTTTTTT. Its protein is CASSEVSITTNEKLFF.

This clonotype ranks as medium-sized (0.01 to 0.1%). This beta chain is an unintended read in a library built for alpha chains; its size means little. The V call is TRBV6-5, the J call TRBJ1-2, with D possibly TRBD1 on 6 matching bases. Germline V CDR1 and CDR2: MNHEY, SVGAGI. The CDR3 consists of 13 residues. Trimming shortened V by 6 bases and J by 7 bases, and 15 bases separated the two germline ends. The CDR3 region has the DNA TGTGCCAGCAGGACCACAGGGTCTGGTGGCTACACCTTC. Translated, it gives CASRTTGSGGYTF.

This clonotype occurred many times. Within a library made for alpha chains, this beta chain is off target, and its count is uninformative. The V and J genes are TRBV5-1 and TRBJ2-3; D ambiguous. Germline CDR1 reads SGHRS; CDR2 reads YFSETQ. The germline V and J ends were trimmed by 0 bases and 0 bases, with 8 bases remaining between them. This CDR3 is 15 amino acids long. The CDR3 sequence is CASSLALPSTDTQYF. For the CDR3, the DNA is TGCGCCAGCAGCTTGGCACTTCCTAGCACAGATACGCAGTATTTT.

In this sample, this clonotype turned up many times. Since the library was made to target alpha chains, this beta chain is a stray read and its abundance is not meaningful. The gene calls are TRBV27 and TRBJ1-5; D unclear. Germline assignment: CDR1 MNHEY and CDR2 SMNVEV (reference sequence). The V and J ends lost 5 bases and 2 bases respectively, with 4 bases between them. The CDR3 contains 12 residues. DNA of the CDR3: TGTGCCAGCAGTCACCGCAATCAGCCCCAGCATTTT. Amino acid sequence: CASSHRNQPQHF.

Note on this clonotype: As an off-target read in a library built for alpha chains, this beta chain has a frequency of little significance. V and J are TRBV5-4 and TRBJ2-3; D not certain. The CDR3 sequence is 12 residues long. Deletions cut 3 bases from V and 5 bases from J, with 7 bases between. Germline CDR1 reads SGHNT; CDR2 reads YYREEE (reference sequence). The CDR3 is CASSSEGDTQYF. In nucleotides, the CDR3 is TGTGCCAGCAGCTCCGAAGGAGATACGCAGTATTTT.

This clonotype counts as medium-sized. Being off target in a library aimed at alpha chains, this beta chain has a size of little meaning. The chain recombines TRBV14 with TRBJ2-2; D remains ambiguous. Between the trimmed V and J ends, which lost 4 bases and 3 bases, there was a span of 6 bases. The CDR3 is made up of 13 amino acids. The germline V gene has CDR1 SGHDN and CDR2 FVKESK. CDR3 protein: CASSPYDTGELFF. CDR3 nucleotides: TGTGCCAGCAGCCCCTATGACACCGGGGAGCTGTTTTTT. The whole variable domain, remainder taken from reference TRBV14 and TRBJ2-2, is EAGVTQFPSHSVIEKGQTVTLRCDPISGHDNLYWYRRVMGKEIKFLLHFVKESKQDESGMPNNRFLAERTGGTYSTLKVQPAELEDSGVYFCASSPYDTGELFFGEGSRLTVL.

Relative to its sample, this clonotype is medium-sized (0.01 to 0.1%). This beta chain is off target for a library built for alpha chains, so its abundance means little. The rearrangement joins TRBV28 to TRBJ2-5, with TRBD2 identical over 11 bases. Per germline, CDR1 MDHEN and CDR2 SYDVKM. This CDR3 spans 18 amino acids. The V segment lost 4 bases and the J segment 2 bases; nucleotides outside the gene matches: 12. Here the CDR3 reads CASSSPGSGRAGQETQYF. The CDR3 DNA reads TGTGCCAGCAGTTCGCCGGGTAGCGGGAGGGCCGGTCAAGAGACCCAGTACTTC.

This clonotype is medium-sized within its sample. This beta chain came through as a stray read in a library set up for alpha chains, and its size says little. The rearrangement uses TRBV12-3 or TRBV12-4 and TRBJ2-2, with 10 bases lining up with TRBD2. The CDR3 extends over 15 amino acids. Germline trimming cut 5 bases from V and 7 bases from J; bases unmatched to any gene: 7. The CDR3 reads CASSLLAGLGGELFF. The CDR3 DNA follows: TGTGCCAGCAGTCTACTAGCGGGGTTAGGCGGGGAGCTGTTTTTT.

In this sample, this clonotype is medium-sized (0.01 to 0.1%). Since it is a stray read in a library aimed at alpha chains, this beta chain has a size that is not meaningful. The V gene is TRBV5-1, the J gene TRBJ2-3; TRBD1 might be the D (6 bases). V lost 0 bases to trimming and J lost 1 base, with 12 bases between them. The germline CDR1 and CDR2 sequences are SGHRS and YFSETQ. CDR3 length: 16 residues. The DNA of the CDR3 is TGCGCCAGCAGCTTGGTAGGGGGAGCAGGCACAGATACGCAGTATTTT. Its protein product is CASSLVGGAGTDTQYF.

About this clonotype itself: Within a library made for alpha chains, this beta chain is off target, and its count is uninformative. CDR3 in amino acids: CASSSPPKTQYF. The DNA of the CDR3 is TGTGCCAGCAGTTCCCCGCCGAAGACCCAGTACTTC. This chain joins TRBV6-5 and TRBJ2-5; no definite D call. The CDR3 totals 12 residues. V lost 4 bases and J lost 6, with 9 bases in between. In germline, CDR1 is MNHEY, CDR2 SVGAGI.